A selection of T cell receptor beta chains follows, all from one sample in a study of blood T cell repertoires in COVID-19. Clones were read by immunoSEQ multiplex PCR, and TCRdb kept only the in-frame ones, dropping some. In the table there are about 49,000 clones, around 82% of which are singletons. The sequenced material came from peripheral blood. These receptors were collected from a human donor in a cohort sampled during active COVID-19. Both conserved end residues are part of each CDR3. D genes are given only for firm matches. Not every row has a clone size; where given, it reads once, few, many or a size class.

J gene: TRBJ1-4; clone size: NA; V gene: TRBV5-1; D gene: TRBD1; CDR3 protein: CASSLTGATNEKLFF; CDR3 DNA: TGCGCCAGCAGCTTGACAGGGGCGACTAATGAAAAACTGTTTTTT
J gene: TRBJ1-3; clone size: few; V gene: TRBV30; D gene: NA; CDR3 protein: CAWSVSTRSGNTIYF; CDR3 DNA: TGTGCCTGGAGTGTGAGTACGCGCTCTGGAAACACCATATATTTT
J gene: TRBJ2-3; clone size: NA; V gene: TRBV14; D gene: TRBD1; CDR3 protein: CASSQATGSSTDTQYF; CDR3 DNA: TGTGCCAGCAGCCAAGCGACAGGGTCTAGCACAGATACGCAGTATTTT
J gene: TRBJ1-1; clone size: NA; V gene: TRBV6-6; D gene: TRBD1; CDR3 protein: CASSYLAGGTEAFF; CDR3 DNA: TGTGCCAGCAGTTACCTCGCAGGGGGCACTGAAGCTTTCTTT
J gene: TRBJ2-3; clone size: NA; V gene: TRBV27; D gene: TRBD1; CDR3 protein: CASSLKAGGLFEGDTQYF; CDR3 DNA: TGTGCCAGCAGTTTGAAGGCAGGGGGCTTATTTGAGGGAGATACGCAGTATTTT
J gene: TRBJ2-1; clone size: NA; V gene: TRBV12-5; D gene: TRBD1; CDR3 protein: CASGLVIRTGGDNEQFF; CDR3 DNA: TGTGCTAGTGGTTTGGTTATTAGGACAGGGGGGGACAATGAGCAGTTCTTC
J gene: TRBJ2-1; clone size: NA; V gene: TRBV2; D gene: TRBD2; CDR3 protein: CASETSGISNEQFF; CDR3 DNA: TGTGCCAGCGAGACTAGCGGGATATCCAATGAGCAGTTCTTC
J gene: TRBJ1-2; clone size: NA; V gene: TRBV30; D gene: NA; CDR3 protein: CAWSVQSNYGYTF; CDR3 DNA: TGTGCCTGGAGTGTACAGTCTAACTATGGCTACACCTTC
J gene: TRBJ2-7; clone size: NA; V gene: TRBV15; D gene: NA; CDR3 protein: CATKSTGEGYEQYF; CDR3 DNA: TGTGCCACCAAATCGACAGGGGAGGGTTACGAGCAGTACTTC
J gene: TRBJ2-3; clone size: NA; V gene: TRBV11-1; D gene: NA; CDR3 protein: CASSFFSAADTQYF; CDR3 DNA: TGTGCCAGCAGCTTTTTTTCCGCCGCGGATACGCAGTATTTT
J gene: TRBJ2-1; clone size: NA; V gene: TRBV18; D gene: TRBD1; CDR3 protein: CASSPGQGRNEQFF; CDR3 DNA: TGTGCCAGCTCGCCCGGACAGGGTCGGAATGAGCAGTTCTTC
J gene: TRBJ2-6; clone size: NA; V gene: TRBV7-2; D gene: TRBD1; CDR3 protein: CASRTGAGSGANVLTF; CDR3 DNA: TGTGCCAGCAGGACAGGGGCGGGCTCTGGGGCCAACGTCCTGACTTTC
J gene: TRBJ2-1; clone size: once; V gene: TRBV19; D gene: TRBD1; CDR3 protein: CASSIGPNLGQGARNEQFF; CDR3 DNA: TGTGCCAGTAGTATCGGCCCGAACCTCGGACAGGGGGCGCGCAATGAGCAGTTCTTC
J gene: TRBJ1-4; clone size: few; V gene: TRBV18; D gene: TRBD1; CDR3 protein: CASSPGQGSEKLFF; CDR3 DNA: TGTGCCAGCTCACCGGGACAGGGCAGTGAAAAACTGTTTTTT
J gene: TRBJ2-7; clone size: NA; V gene: TRBV10-3; D gene: TRBD1; CDR3 protein: CAISDLGRQGVEQYF; CDR3 DNA: TGTGCCATCAGTGACCTTGGACGACAGGGGGTCGAGCAGTACTTC
J gene: TRBJ2-7; clone size: once; V gene: TRBV28; D gene: NA; CDR3 protein: CASSPRGSRVYEQYF; CDR3 DNA: TGTGCCAGCAGTCCCCGTGGGTCCAGGGTATACGAGCAGTACTTC
J gene: TRBJ1-1; clone size: NA; V gene: TRBV12-3/TRBV12-4; D gene: NA; CDR3 protein: CASSLGTFTEAFF; CDR3 DNA: TGTGCCAGCAGTTTAGGGACATTCACTGAAGCTTTCTTT
J gene: TRBJ2-2; clone size: NA; V gene: TRBV9; D gene: NA; CDR3 protein: CASSVENLVNTGELFF; CDR3 DNA: TGTGCCAGCAGCGTAGAAAACCTAGTGAACACCGGGGAGCTGTTTTTT
J gene: TRBJ2-1; clone size: NA; V gene: TRBV7-2; D gene: NA; CDR3 protein: CASSLASGTSSYNEQFF; CDR3 DNA: TGTGCCAGCAGCTTAGCCTCCGGGACAAGCTCCTACAATGAGCAGTTCTTC
J gene: TRBJ1-2; clone size: NA; V gene: TRBV27; D gene: NA; CDR3 protein: CASRETGYGYTF; CDR3 DNA: TGTGCCAGCAGGGAGACAGGTTATGGCTACACCTTC
J gene: TRBJ1-1; clone size: once; V gene: TRBV7-3; D gene: NA; CDR3 protein: CASSGVGATEAFF; CDR3 DNA: TGTGCCAGCAGCGGGGTGGGGGCGACTGAAGCTTTCTTT
J gene: TRBJ2-1; clone size: NA; V gene: TRBV3-1/TRBV3-2; D gene: TRBD1; CDR3 protein: CASSQDAGTGEQFF; CDR3 DNA: TGTGCCAGCAGCCAAGATGCCGGGACAGGGGAGCAGTTCTTC
J gene: TRBJ1-6; clone size: NA; V gene: TRBV3-1/TRBV3-2; D gene: NA; CDR3 protein: CASSQKGRASPLHF; CDR3 DNA: TGTGCCAGCAGCCAAAAGGGGAGGGCTTCACCCCTCCACTTT
J gene: TRBJ2-7; clone size: NA; V gene: TRBV7-2; D gene: NA; CDR3 protein: CASSLSGGEQYF; CDR3 DNA: TGTGCCAGCAGCTTGAGCGGAGGCGAGCAGTACTTC
J gene: TRBJ2-1; clone size: NA; V gene: TRBV11-2; D gene: NA; CDR3 protein: CASSPRRAANNEQFF; CDR3 DNA: TGTGCCAGCAGCCCCCGGAGGGCAGCTAACAATGAGCAGTTCTTC
J gene: TRBJ2-1; clone size: NA; V gene: TRBV9; D gene: TRBD2; CDR3 protein: CASSYQRELYNEQFF; CDR3 DNA: TGTGCCAGCAGCTACCAGCGGGAGCTCTACAATGAGCAGTTCTTC
J gene: TRBJ1-2; clone size: NA; V gene: TRBV7-9; D gene: NA; CDR3 protein: CASSVGDIANYGYTF; CDR3 DNA: TGTGCCAGCAGCGTTGGGGACATAGCTAACTATGGCTACACCTTC
J gene: TRBJ2-2; clone size: NA; V gene: TRBV3-1/TRBV3-2; D gene: TRBD2; CDR3 protein: CASSELAGGTGELFF; CDR3 DNA: TGTGCCAGCAGTGAGCTAGCGGGAGGCACCGGGGAGCTGTTTTTT
J gene: TRBJ2-2; clone size: NA; V gene: TRBV11-2; D gene: NA; CDR3 protein: CASAFFPGRDTGELFF; CDR3 DNA: TGTGCCAGCGCCTTTTTTCCGGGAAGGGACACCGGGGAGCTGTTTTTT
J gene: TRBJ1-1; clone size: few; V gene: TRBV7-9; D gene: TRBD1; CDR3 protein: CASSDGTENTEAFF; CDR3 DNA: TGTGCCAGCAGCGATGGGACAGAGAACACTGAAGCTTTCTTT
J gene: TRBJ2-2; clone size: NA; V gene: TRBV19; D gene: TRBD1; CDR3 protein: CASRYRGRTGELFF; CDR3 DNA: TGTGCCAGTAGGTACAGGGGAAGGACCGGGGAGCTGTTTTTT
J gene: TRBJ1-6; clone size: few; V gene: TRBV18; D gene: TRBD1; CDR3 protein: CASSPFRSPGTGYSPLHF; CDR3 DNA: TGTGCCAGCTCACCATTTAGGTCCCCCGGGACAGGATATTCACCCCTCCACTTT
J gene: TRBJ2-3; clone size: NA; V gene: TRBV9; D gene: TRBD2; CDR3 protein: CASSIGLAGGTDTQYF; CDR3 DNA: TGTGCCAGCAGCATCGGACTAGCGGGGGGCACAGATACGCAGTATTTT
J gene: TRBJ1-5; clone size: few; V gene: TRBV6-5; D gene: NA; CDR3 protein: CASSRGLSSNQPQHF; CDR3 DNA: TGTGCCAGCAGTAGGGGACTGTCCTCCAATCAGCCCCAGCATTTT
J gene: TRBJ1-4; clone size: NA; V gene: TRBV5-1; D gene: NA; CDR3 protein: CASSLAPDEKLFF; CDR3 DNA: TGCGCCAGCAGCTTGGCCCCAGATGAAAAACTGTTTTTT
J gene: TRBJ2-7; clone size: few; V gene: TRBV7-3; D gene: TRBD1; CDR3 protein: CASSSGRGRQYF; CDR3 DNA: TGTGCCAGCAGCTCGGGCAGGGGGCGGCAGTACTTC
J gene: TRBJ2-3; clone size: NA; V gene: TRBV6-5; D gene: NA; CDR3 protein: CASQGFGTQYF; CDR3 DNA: TGTGCCAGCCAGGGGTTTGGTACGCAGTATTTT
J gene: TRBJ2-7; clone size: NA; V gene: TRBV27; D gene: NA; CDR3 protein: CASSLGQGGGEQYF; CDR3 DNA: TGTGCCAGCAGTTTAGGACAGGGAGGGGGAGAGCAGTACTTC
J gene: TRBJ2-7; clone size: NA; V gene: TRBV5-1; D gene: TRBD1; CDR3 protein: CASSRGQGSSEQYF; CDR3 DNA: TGCGCCAGCAGCAGGGGACAGGGGAGTAGCGAGCAGTACTTC
J gene: TRBJ2-1; clone size: NA; V gene: TRBV9; D gene: NA; CDR3 protein: CASSASGGGYNEQFF; CDR3 DNA: TGTGCCAGCAGCGCTTCAGGGGGAGGTTACAATGAGCAGTTCTTC
J gene: TRBJ2-7; clone size: NA; V gene: TRBV30; D gene: NA; CDR3 protein: CAWRTRGLSSYEQYF; CDR3 DNA: TGTGCCTGGAGAACTCGAGGCTTATCTTCCTACGAGCAGTACTTC
J gene: TRBJ1-6; clone size: NA; V gene: TRBV6-5; D gene: TRBD1; CDR3 protein: CASRSGTGPLHF; CDR3 DNA: TGTGCCAGCAGGTCCGGGACAGGTCCCCTCCACTTT
J gene: TRBJ2-3; clone size: NA; V gene: TRBV6-6; D gene: NA; CDR3 protein: CASSTTPLDTQYF; CDR3 DNA: TGTGCCAGCAGCACGACTCCTTTAGATACGCAGTATTTT
J gene: TRBJ1-1; clone size: NA; V gene: TRBV2; D gene: TRBD1; CDR3 protein: CASRFRQGPNTEAFF; CDR3 DNA: TGTGCCAGCAGATTCCGACAGGGTCCGAACACTGAAGCTTTCTTT
J gene: TRBJ1-5; clone size: NA; V gene: TRBV30; D gene: TRBD1; CDR3 protein: CAWRSTGASNQPQHF; CDR3 DNA: TGTGCCTGGAGATCAACAGGGGCTAGCAATCAGCCCCAGCATTTT
J gene: TRBJ2-2; clone size: NA; V gene: TRBV28; D gene: NA; CDR3 protein: CASNGRVPGELFF; CDR3 DNA: TGTGCCAGCAACGGGCGGGTACCCGGGGAGCTGTTTTTT
J gene: TRBJ1-1; clone size: NA; V gene: TRBV6-1; D gene: NA; CDR3 protein: CASSEQNTEAFF; CDR3 DNA: TGTGCCAGCAGTGAACAGAACACTGAAGCTTTCTTT
J gene: TRBJ2-3; clone size: NA; V gene: TRBV4-3; D gene: TRBD2; CDR3 protein: CASSQDQAGAADTQYF; CDR3 DNA: TGCGCCAGCAGCCAAGATCAAGCGGGAGCCGCAGATACGCAGTATTTT
J gene: TRBJ2-7; clone size: NA; V gene: TRBV30; D gene: NA; CDR3 protein: CAWSIGSGSYEQYF; CDR3 DNA: TGTGCCTGGAGCATTGGAAGCGGCTCCTACGAGCAGTACTTC
J gene: TRBJ1-1; clone size: NA; V gene: TRBV2; D gene: TRBD1; CDR3 protein: CASSPGQGIWTEAFF; CDR3 DNA: TGTGCCAGCAGTCCCGGACAGGGGATATGGACTGAAGCTTTCTTT
J gene: TRBJ1-1; clone size: NA; V gene: TRBV28; D gene: NA; CDR3 protein: CASRTQVEAFF; CDR3 DNA: TGTGCCAGTAGGACACAGGTAGAAGCTTTCTTT